Below, 30 T cell receptor beta chains from the same sample are listed, as sequenced in a study of blood T cells in healthy people across ages. Sample-barcoded 5' priming and a J-beta primer mix drove a second PCR of about 7 to 11 cycles. TCRdb called the 5' RACE reads again in MiXCR, with one record for every CDR3 protein. The data contain 450,000 to 600,000 distinct CDR3 sequences, about 28% of them singletons. The data also belong to a second study, concerning T cells of mothers and their children.

The specimen sequenced was blood. The receptors were gathered from a boy aged 2-15 years in good health.

V gene TRBV5-1 combines with J gene TRBJ2-7, with 12 bases aligning to TRBD2. The CDR3 has 15 residues. V lost 4 bases and J lost 0; bases outside the gene matches: 2. The germline CDR1 and CDR2 sequences are SGHRS and YFSETQ. The CDR3 DNA reads TGCGCCAGCAGCCCGACTAGCGGGAGCTCCTACGAGCAGTACTTC. Amino acid sequence: CASSPTSGSSYEQYF.

The V gene is TRBV5-5, the J gene TRBJ2-7; D might be TRBD1 (6 bases). Germline V gene lookup returns CDR1 SGHKS and CDR2 YYEKEE (reference sequence). The V gene lost 4 bases and the J gene lost 0 bases, with 14 bases spanning the gap. The CDR3 totals 15 residues. CDR3 sequence reads: CASSRGTLSSYEQYF. In DNA, the CDR3 is TGTGCCAGCAGCCGAGGGACATTGAGCTCCTACGAGCAGTACTTC. Complete variable domain (other parts from reference TRBV5-5 and TRBJ2-7): DAGVTQSPTHLIKTRGQQVTLRCSPISGHKSVSWYQQVLGQGPQFIFQYYEKEERGRGNFPDRFSARQFPNYSSELNVNALLLGDSALYLCASSRGTLSSYEQYFGPGTRLTVT.

The sample holds a few counts of this clonotype. This rearrangement joins TRBV7-9 to TRBJ2-3; the D gene is possibly TRBD1 (6 bases). V gave up 6 bases and J gave up 4 bases, with 20 bases separating them. Germline V gene sequence: CDR1 SEHNR, CDR2 FQNEAQ (reference sequence). The CDR3 is made up of 16 amino acids. CDR3 nucleotide sequence: TGTGCCAGCAGACGATCCGGGACATCTCCGGCAGATACGCAGTATTTT. Protein: CASRRSGTSPADTQYF.

The chain links TRBV12-3 or TRBV12-4 to TRBJ1-5, with D tentatively TRBD1 (5 bases). This CDR3 comprises 16 residues. V was clipped by 2 bases and J by 10 bases, with 21 bases between them. The CDR3 coding sequence is TGTGCCAGCAGTTTAAGAGTAGGGACTTTGTTCGGTCCCCAGCATTTT. Protein product: CASSLRVGTLFGPQHF.

This clonotype was seen a single time. The chain combines TRBV12-3 or TRBV12-4 with TRBJ1-1; unclear D gene. CDR3 size: 14 residues. With 1 base removed from V and 4 bases from J, the gap between germline ends came to 10 bases. The CDR3 reads CASSLGVESTEAFF. CDR3 sequence (DNA): TGTGCCAGCAGTTTAGGGGTGGAAAGCACTGAAGCTTTCTTT.

This clonotype has only a few counts. The V and J genes are TRBV7-8 and TRBJ1-2; 7 bases agree with TRBD1. The CDR3 contains 18 residues. CDR1 is SGHVS, CDR2 FQNEAQ, per germline. Losses at the gene ends were 1 base for V and 4 bases for J; bases not matched to a gene: 15. The DNA of the CDR3 is TGTGCCAGCAGCTTAGACGAGGGCAGGGGGTATAATAGCTATGGCTACACCTTC. Residues: CASSLDEGRGYNSYGYTF.

At least ten counts were recorded for this clonotype. This chain links TRBV25-1 with TRBJ1-4, with D perhaps matching TRBD1 (6 bases). Germline CDR1 is MGHDK and CDR2 is SYGVNS. Trimming cost V 4 bases and J 5 bases, with 17 bases left between them. The CDR3 length is 16 residues. The CDR3 DNA is TGTGCCAGCAGTGGACCTGACAGGAGACAGAATGAAAAACTGTTTTTT. It encodes CASSGPDRRQNEKLFF.

This sequence joins TRBV5-1 and TRBJ2-5, with D unresolved. V lost 2 bases, J lost 2 bases, and 16 bases lay in between. CDR1 is SGHRS, CDR2 YFSETQ, per germline. The CDR3 spans 16 residues. CDR3 bases: TGCGCCAGCAGCTTCTTGACAACCAACCGACAAGAGACCCAGTACTTC. Encoded protein: CASSFLTTNRQETQYF.

This clonotype showed up many times. The V call is TRBV12-3 or TRBV12-4, the J call TRBJ1-1; D may be TRBD1 (6 bases). This CDR3 contains 14 residues. V was trimmed by 1 base and J by 5 bases, leaving 11 bases between them. CDR3 region: CASSLDQGLTEAFF. In nucleotides, the CDR3 is TGTGCCAGCAGTTTAGATCAGGGGCTAACTGAAGCTTTCTTT.

V gene TRBV7-6 combines with J gene TRBJ2-3; tentatively, D is TRBD1 or TRBD2 (5 bases each). Germline-derived CDR1 and CDR2 are SGHVS and FNYEAQ. CDR3 length: 17 residues. V was clipped by 6 bases and J by 0 bases, with 19 bases between them. In DNA, the CDR3 is TGTGCCAGCAGTTTAAGAACCGGGACGATCAGCACAGATACGCAGTATTTT. As protein: CASSLRTGTISTDTQYF.

This clonotype was found a few times. The chain links TRBV4-3 to TRBJ2-1; 11 bases map to TRBD2. Germline values: CDR1 LGHNA, CDR2 YSLEER. The CDR3 is 16 amino acids. The V and J ends lost 4 bases and 3 bases, in that order; junction bases with no gene match: 5. CDR3 nucleotides: TGCGCCAGCAGCCCAATACTAGCGGGAGACTACAATGAGCAGTTCTTC. This encodes CASSPILAGDYNEQFF.

The chain combines TRBV6-5 with TRBJ2-7, with D possibly TRBD1 on 6 matching bases. Germline values: CDR1 MNHEY, CDR2 SVGAGI. The CDR3 runs to 16 residues. V was shortened by 3 bases and J by 0 bases, with 15 bases between the two germline ends. This chain's CDR3 is CASSYSTGGLSYEQYF. Here the CDR3 DNA reads TGTGCCAGCAGTTATTCGACAGGAGGACTCTCCTACGAGCAGTACTTC.

The V gene is TRBV6-6, the J gene TRBJ2-7; unclear D gene. The CDR3 totals 14 residues. Germline lookup yields CDR1 MNHNY and CDR2 SVGAGI (reference sequence). Trimming removed 4 bases at V and 0 bases at J, with 10 bases between. For the CDR3, the DNA is TGTGCCAGCAGTTTCGTAAGCGACTCCTACGAGCAGTACTTC. Its protein is CASSFVSDSYEQYF.

The rearrangement uses TRBV7-9 and TRBJ1-2, with 11 bases matching TRBD1. Germline V gene sequence: CDR1 SEHNR, CDR2 FQNEAQ (reference sequence). This CDR3 has 17 amino acids. V trimming: 5 bases; J trimming: 7 bases; junction bases outside the gene matches: 15. CDR3 sequence: CASSPRGGQGVVGGYTF. The DNA of the CDR3 is TGTGCCAGCAGCCCCCGAGGGGGACAGGGGGTCGTCGGTGGCTACACCTTC.

This chain uses TRBV27 with TRBJ2-7; TRBD1 is a possible D gene (6 bases). The V gene's germline CDR1 is MNHEY and CDR2 SMNVEV (reference sequence). The CDR3 loop spans 13 amino acids. Trimming removed 2 bases at V and 6 bases at J, with 11 bases between. The CDR3 DNA reads as TGTGCCAGCAGTTTAGCTACAGGGTCCGAGCAGTACTTC. Amino acids: CASSLATGSEQYF.

This clonotype was counted a few times. The J gene is TRBJ1-2, the V gene TRBV27; the D gene is possibly TRBD1 (5 bases). V lost 3 bases, J lost 4 bases, and 21 bases lay in between. The CDR3 has 17 amino acids. Germline V CDR1 and CDR2: MNHEY, SMNVEV (reference sequence). The CDR3 spells CASSLPYFQGGSYGYTF. The DNA of the CDR3 is TGTGCCAGCAGTTTGCCTTATTTCCAGGGAGGGAGCTATGGCTACACCTTC.

This clonotype was picked up a small number of times. At one of its ends the junction is not consistent with the germline gene, which may arise from a read error. The chain combines TRBV5-5 with TRBJ2-3; TRBD1 might be the D (6 bases). Germline V CDR1 and CDR2: SGHKS, YYEKEE (reference sequence). The CDR3 sequence is 16 residues long. CDR3 in DNA: TGTGCCAGCAGGTTGGGCACAGGGTCCCGCACAGATACGCAGTATTTT. Residues: CASRLGTGSRTDTQYF.

In its sample, this clonotype was seen a few times. This sequence joins TRBV29-1 and TRBJ2-5; 7 bases align to TRBD1. Germline V gene sequence: CDR1 SQVTM, CDR2 ANQGSEA. There are 15 residues in the CDR3. V lost 2 bases, J lost 0 bases, and 6 bases stayed unmatched. The CDR3 DNA reads TGCAGCGTTGAATGGGACAGTGAGTACCAAGAGACCCAGTACTTC. Protein product: CSVEWDSEYQETQYF.

This chain links TRBV14 with TRBJ2-1, with D perhaps TRBD1 or TRBD2 (6 bases each). V gave up 2 bases and J gave up 8 bases, with 22 bases separating them. CDR3 length: 17 residues. Germline V CDR1 and CDR2: SGHDN, FVKESK. DNA for the CDR3: TGTGCCAGCAGCCAATTCGGGGCCGGGGGCTCTTGGGATGAGCAGTTCTTC. The encoded protein is CASSQFGAGGSWDEQFF. Full variable domain (remainder filled in from reference TRBV14 and TRBJ2-1): EAGVTQFPSHSVIEKGQTVTLRCDPISGHDNLYWYRRVMGKEIKFLLHFVKESKQDESGMPNNRFLAERTGGTYSTLKVQPAELEDSGVYFCASSQFGAGGSWDEQFFGPGTRLTVL.

This clonotype was counted only a few times. The chain recombines TRBV3-1 with TRBJ2-2; no reliable D call. The germline V gene encodes CDR1 LGHDT and CDR2 YNNKEL (reference sequence). This CDR3 region has 16 residues. Deletions cut 3 bases from V and 4 bases from J, with 15 bases between. In DNA, the CDR3 is TGTGCCAGCAGCCATGAGCTACGATTACGCACCGGGGAGCTGTTTTTT. It encodes CASSHELRLRTGELFF.

The chain couples TRBV6-1 to TRBJ1-6; 8 bases match TRBD1. Germline loops: CDR1 MNHNS, CDR2 SASEGT. CDR3 length: 18 amino acids. After removal of 5 bases from V and 6 bases from J, the junction contained 15 bases not matched to a gene. The CDR3 loop is CASSTNKPLGQGNSPLHF. CDR3 in DNA: TGTGCCAGCAGTACCAACAAACCCCTCGGACAGGGTAATTCACCCCTCCACTTT.

The rearrangement uses TRBV30 and TRBJ2-4; no definite D call. CDR1 and CDR2 (germline): GTSNPN, SVGIG (reference sequence). The V end lost 5 bases, the J end lost 0 bases, and 8 bases lay between the germline ends. This CDR3 has 13 amino acids. The CDR3 here is CAWFSLAKNIQYF. In DNA, the CDR3 is TGTGCCTGGTTCAGTCTAGCCAAAAACATTCAGTACTTC.

This clonotype was seen at least ten times. The CDR3 DNA is TGCAGCGTTAAAAAGCGGGGGGTGAACACCGGGGAGCTGTTTTTT. Its translation is CSVKKRGVNTGELFF. J is TRBJ2-2 and V is TRBV29-1; 9 nucleotides agree with TRBD2. The germline CDR1 and CDR2 sequences are SQVTM and ANQGSEA. The length of the CDR3 is 15 residues. Unmatched junction bases numbered 5, after V lost 5 bases and J lost 1 base.

This clonotype was seen a handful of times. The chain couples TRBV29-1 to TRBJ2-3; D is undetermined. Germline V gene sequence: CDR1 SQVTM, CDR2 ANQGSEA. The CDR3 has 16 amino acids. Trimming took off 7 bases at V and 0 bases at J, with 20 bases between the two ends. The CDR3 reads CSADPFAEASTDTQYF. CDR3 nucleotide sequence: TGCAGCGCCGACCCTTTCGCTGAAGCTAGCACAGATACGCAGTATTTT.

The chain carries TRBV5-1 and TRBJ1-2; 11 positions agree with TRBD1. Germline V gene lookup returns CDR1 SGHRS and CDR2 YFSETQ. The CDR3 contains 15 residues. J lost 7 bases, V lost 0 bases, and 5 bases had no gene match. Here the CDR3 reads CASSLAGTGGSGYTF. The CDR3 coding sequence is TGCGCCAGCAGCTTGGCCGGGACAGGGGGTAGTGGCTACACCTTC.

In this sample, this clonotype turned up many times. J is TRBJ1-2 and V is TRBV7-2, with D possibly being TRBD1 (6 bases). This CDR3 is built from 12 residues. Between the trimmed V and J ends, which lost 2 bases and 6 bases, there was a span of 7 bases. Germline lookup yields CDR1 SGHTA and CDR2 FQGNSA. The DNA of the CDR3 is TGTGCCAGCAGCTTAAACAGGGATGGCTACACCTTC. As protein: CASSLNRDGYTF.

V is TRBV3-1 and J is TRBJ1-5; possibly TRBD1 for D (6 bases). Germline V CDR1 and CDR2: LGHDT, YNNKEL (reference sequence). CDR3 length: 16 residues. Trimming took 1 base from V and 2 from J, leaving 12 bases between them. CDR3 amino acids: CASSQGSGGGNQPQHF. CDR3 in DNA: TGTGCCAGCAGCCAAGGGTCGGGGGGCGGCAATCAGCCCCAGCATTTT.

V usage is TRBV20-1 and J usage is TRBJ1-1; 9 nucleotides align to TRBD1. The J segment lost 4 bases and the V segment lost 2 bases, leaving 8 bases of the junction unmatched. Germline CDR1 and CDR2: DFQATT and SNEGSKA (reference sequence). The CDR3 runs 15 residues. The CDR3 sequence: CSARRDRARGTEAFF. CDR3 sequence (DNA): TGCAGTGCTAGACGGGACAGGGCGAGGGGCACTGAAGCTTTCTTT.

The CDR3, as DNA: TGCAGTGCTAGTCGACAGGGAGCCGGGGAGCTGTTTTTT. Translating gives CSASRQGAGELFF. The chain joins TRBV20-1 to TRBJ2-2; 7 bases fit TRBD1. This CDR3 has 13 amino acids. The trim removed 3 bases at V and 6 bases at J, leaving 4 bases unmatched. Germline lookup yields CDR1 DFQATT and CDR2 SNEGSKA (reference sequence).

Only a few counts were recorded for this clonotype. The CDR3 is CASSQFLRAYNEQFF. In nucleotides, the CDR3 is TGTGCCAGCAGCCAATTCTTGCGGGCCTACAATGAGCAGTTCTTC. The chain uses TRBV11-2 and TRBJ2-1, with a possible D match to TRBD2 (5 bases). The CDR3 contains 15 residues. Germline CDR1 reads SGHAT; CDR2 reads FQNNGV. V was clipped by 5 bases and J by 2 bases, with 13 bases between them.